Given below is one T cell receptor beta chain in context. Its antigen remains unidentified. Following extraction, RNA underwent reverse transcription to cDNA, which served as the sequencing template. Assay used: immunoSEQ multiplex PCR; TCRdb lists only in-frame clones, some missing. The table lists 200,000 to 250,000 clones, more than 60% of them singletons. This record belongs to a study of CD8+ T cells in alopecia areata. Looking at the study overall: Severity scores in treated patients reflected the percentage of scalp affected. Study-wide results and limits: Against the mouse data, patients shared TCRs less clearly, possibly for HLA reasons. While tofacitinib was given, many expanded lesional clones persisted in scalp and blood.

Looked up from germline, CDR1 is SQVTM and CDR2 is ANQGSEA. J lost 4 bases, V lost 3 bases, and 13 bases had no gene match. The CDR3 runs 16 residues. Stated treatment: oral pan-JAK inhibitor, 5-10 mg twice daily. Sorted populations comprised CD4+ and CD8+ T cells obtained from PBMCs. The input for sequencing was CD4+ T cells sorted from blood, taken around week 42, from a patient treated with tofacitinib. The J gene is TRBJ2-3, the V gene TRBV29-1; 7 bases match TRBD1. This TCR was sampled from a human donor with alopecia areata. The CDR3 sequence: CSVEGTVRSSADTQYF. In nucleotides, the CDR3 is TGCAGCGTTGAGGGGACAGTGCGGTCTTCAGCAGATACGCAGTATTTT.